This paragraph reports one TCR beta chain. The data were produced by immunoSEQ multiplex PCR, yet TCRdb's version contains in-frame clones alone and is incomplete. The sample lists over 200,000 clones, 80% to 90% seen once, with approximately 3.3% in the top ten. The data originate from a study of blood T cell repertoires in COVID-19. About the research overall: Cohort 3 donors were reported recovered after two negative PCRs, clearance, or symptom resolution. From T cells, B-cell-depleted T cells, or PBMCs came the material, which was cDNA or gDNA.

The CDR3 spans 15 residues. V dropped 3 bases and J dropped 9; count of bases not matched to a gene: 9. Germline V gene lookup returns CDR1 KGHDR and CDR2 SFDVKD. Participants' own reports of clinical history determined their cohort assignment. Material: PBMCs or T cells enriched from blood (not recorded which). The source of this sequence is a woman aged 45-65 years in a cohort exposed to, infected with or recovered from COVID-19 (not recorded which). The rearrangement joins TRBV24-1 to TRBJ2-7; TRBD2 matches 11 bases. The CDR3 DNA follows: TGTGCCACCAGTGATGGGACTAGCGGACAGAAGGGGCAGTACTTC. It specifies CATSDGTSGQKGQYF.